The source of this T cell receptor (beta chain) is a study of CD8 T cells in ankylosing spondylitis. General study results and limits: What appeared characteristic of ankylosing spondylitis blood was a TCR beta motif of eight highly homologous variants. Peripheral blood samples showed relatively rare disease-linked clones, and these clones were CD8+.

Construction of TCR beta libraries was performed using quantitative 5'-RACE with molecular barcodes. TCRdb re-analysed the 5' RACE reads in MiXCR, keeping a single row per CDR3 protein. The sample has some 37,000 distinct CDR3 sequences; roughly an eighth are singletons. Concerning this clonotype: No antigen is known for it.

The CDR3 has 17 residues. The V end lost 3 bases, the J end lost 7 bases, and 24 bases lay between the germline ends. Germline-derived CDR1 and CDR2 are SGHTA and FQGNSA. Source material: synovial fluid, either unsorted or a sorted T cell fraction (not recorded which). The source is a male donor with ankylosing spondylitis. The V gene is TRBV7-2, the J gene TRBJ1-2; the D gene is possibly TRBD1 (6 bases). CDR3 coding DNA: TGTGCCAGCAGCTTGCATTCAGGAACAGGGTTGTCTCTTGGCTACACCTTC. Translating it yields CASSLHSGTGLSLGYTF.